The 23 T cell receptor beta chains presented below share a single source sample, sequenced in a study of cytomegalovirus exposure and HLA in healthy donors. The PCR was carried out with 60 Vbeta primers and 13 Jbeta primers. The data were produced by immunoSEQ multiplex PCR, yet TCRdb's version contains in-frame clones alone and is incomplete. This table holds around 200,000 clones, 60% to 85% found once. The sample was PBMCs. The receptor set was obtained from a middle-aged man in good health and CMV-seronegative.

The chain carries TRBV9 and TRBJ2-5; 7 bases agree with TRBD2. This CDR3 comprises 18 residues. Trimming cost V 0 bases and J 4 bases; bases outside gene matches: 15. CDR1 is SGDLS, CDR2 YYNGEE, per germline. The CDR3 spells CASSVAGDYAGVGETQYF. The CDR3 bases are TGTGCCAGCAGCGTAGCCGGCGACTACGCGGGGGTCGGAGAGACCCAGTACTTC. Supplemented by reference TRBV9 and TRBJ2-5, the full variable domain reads DSGVTQTPKHLITATGQRVTLRCSPRSGDLSVYWYQQSLDQGLQFLIQYYNGEERAKGNILERFSAQQFPDLHSELNLSSLELGDSALYFCASSVAGDYAGVGETQYFGPGTRLLVL.

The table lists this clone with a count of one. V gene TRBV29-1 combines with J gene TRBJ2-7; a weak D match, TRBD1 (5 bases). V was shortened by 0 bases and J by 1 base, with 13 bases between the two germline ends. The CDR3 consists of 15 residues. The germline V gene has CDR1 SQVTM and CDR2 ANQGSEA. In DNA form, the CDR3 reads TGCAGCGTTGAAGAGGCAGGGTCAAGATCCTACGAGCAGTACTTC. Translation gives CSVEEAGSRSYEQYF.

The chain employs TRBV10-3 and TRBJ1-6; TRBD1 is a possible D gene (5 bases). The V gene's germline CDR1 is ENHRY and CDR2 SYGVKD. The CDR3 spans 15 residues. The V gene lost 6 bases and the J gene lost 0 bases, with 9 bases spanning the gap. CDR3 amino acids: CAIRDTSSYNSPLHF. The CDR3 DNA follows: TGTGCCATCAGGGACACGAGCTCCTATAATTCACCCCTCCACTTT.

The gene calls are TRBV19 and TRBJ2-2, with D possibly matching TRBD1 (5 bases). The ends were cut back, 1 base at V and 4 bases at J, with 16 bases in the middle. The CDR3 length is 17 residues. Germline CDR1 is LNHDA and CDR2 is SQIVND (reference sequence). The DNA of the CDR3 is TGTGCCAGTAGTATAGGGTTGGTGCAGGGCATCACCGGGGAGCTGTTTTTT. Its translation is CASSIGLVQGITGELFF.

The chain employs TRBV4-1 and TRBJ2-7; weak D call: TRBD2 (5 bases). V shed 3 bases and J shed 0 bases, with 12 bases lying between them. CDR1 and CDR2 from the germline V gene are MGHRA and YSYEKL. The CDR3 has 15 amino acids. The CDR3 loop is CASSHSTGSSYEQYF. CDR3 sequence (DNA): TGCGCCAGCAGCCATTCGACGGGGAGCTCCTACGAGCAGTACTTC.

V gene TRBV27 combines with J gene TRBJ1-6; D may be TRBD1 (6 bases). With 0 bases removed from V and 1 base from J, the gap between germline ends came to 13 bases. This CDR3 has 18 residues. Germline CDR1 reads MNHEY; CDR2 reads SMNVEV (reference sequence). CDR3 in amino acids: CASSLSGQSRSYNSPLHF. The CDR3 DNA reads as TGTGCCAGCAGTTTATCTGGACAGAGTAGATCCTATAATTCACCCCTCCACTTT.

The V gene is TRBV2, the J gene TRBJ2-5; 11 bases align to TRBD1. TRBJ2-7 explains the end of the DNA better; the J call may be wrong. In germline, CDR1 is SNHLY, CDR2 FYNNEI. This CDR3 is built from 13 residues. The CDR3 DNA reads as TGTGCCAGCAGTCGGGACAGGGGGGCCGAGCAGTACTTC. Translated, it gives CASSRDRGAEQYF.

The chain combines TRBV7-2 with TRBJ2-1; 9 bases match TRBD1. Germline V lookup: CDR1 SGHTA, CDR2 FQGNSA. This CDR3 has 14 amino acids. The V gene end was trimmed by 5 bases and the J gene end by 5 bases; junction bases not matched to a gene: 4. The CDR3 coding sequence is TGTGCCAGCAGCCGACAGGGGGATAACAATGAGCAGTTCTTC. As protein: CASSRQGDNNEQFF. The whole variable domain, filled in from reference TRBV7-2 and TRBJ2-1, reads GAGVSQSPSNKVTEKGKDVELRCDPISGHTALYWYRQSLGQGLEFLIYFQGNSAPDKSGLPSDRFSAERTGGSVSTLTIQRTQQEDSAVYLCASSRQGDNNEQFFGPGTRLTVL.

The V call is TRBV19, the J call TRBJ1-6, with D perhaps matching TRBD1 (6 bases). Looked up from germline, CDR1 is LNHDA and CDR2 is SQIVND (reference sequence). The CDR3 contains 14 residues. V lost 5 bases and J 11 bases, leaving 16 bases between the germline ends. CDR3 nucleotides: TGTGCCAGTAGTCCGGCGGGGGGCAGTCCACCCCTCCACTTT. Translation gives CASSPAGGSPPLHF.

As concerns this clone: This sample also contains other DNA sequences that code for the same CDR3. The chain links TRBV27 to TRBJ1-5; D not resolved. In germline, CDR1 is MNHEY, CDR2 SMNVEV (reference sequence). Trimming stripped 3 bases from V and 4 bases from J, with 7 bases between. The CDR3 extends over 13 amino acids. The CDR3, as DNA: TGTGCCAGCAGTTTGGGCCGTAATCAGCCCCAGCATTTT. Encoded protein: CASSLGRNQPQHF.

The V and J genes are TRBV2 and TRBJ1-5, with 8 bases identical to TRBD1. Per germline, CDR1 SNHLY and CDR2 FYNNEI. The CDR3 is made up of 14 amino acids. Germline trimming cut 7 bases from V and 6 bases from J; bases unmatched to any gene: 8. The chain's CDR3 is CASTPTGETQPQHF. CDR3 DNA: TGTGCCAGCACCCCGACAGGGGAGACTCAGCCCCAGCATTTT.

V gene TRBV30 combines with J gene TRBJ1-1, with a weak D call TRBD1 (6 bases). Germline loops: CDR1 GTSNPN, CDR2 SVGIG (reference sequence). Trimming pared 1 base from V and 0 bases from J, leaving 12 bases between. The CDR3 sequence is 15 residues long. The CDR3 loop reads CAWSAMDRLNTEAFF. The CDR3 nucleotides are TGTGCCTGGAGTGCGATGGACAGATTGAACACTGAAGCTTTCTTT.

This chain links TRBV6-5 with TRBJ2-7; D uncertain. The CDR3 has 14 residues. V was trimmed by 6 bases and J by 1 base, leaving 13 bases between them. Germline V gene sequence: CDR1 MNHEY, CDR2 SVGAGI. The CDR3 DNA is TGTGCCAGCAGCCGCACTCCGTTATCCTACGAGCAGTACTTC. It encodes CASSRTPLSYEQYF.

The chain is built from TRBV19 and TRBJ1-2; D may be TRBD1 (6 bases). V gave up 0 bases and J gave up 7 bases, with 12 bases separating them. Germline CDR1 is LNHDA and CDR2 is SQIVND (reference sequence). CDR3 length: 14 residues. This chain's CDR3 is CASSIDRQGPGYTF. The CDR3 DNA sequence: TGTGCCAGTAGTATAGATCGGCAGGGGCCTGGCTACACCTTC.

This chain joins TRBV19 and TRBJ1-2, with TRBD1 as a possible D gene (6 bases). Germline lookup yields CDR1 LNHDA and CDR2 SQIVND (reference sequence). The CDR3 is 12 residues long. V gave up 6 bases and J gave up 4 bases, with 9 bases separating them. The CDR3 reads CASRTGIYGYTF. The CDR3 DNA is TGTGCCAGTAGAACAGGGATCTATGGCTACACCTTC.

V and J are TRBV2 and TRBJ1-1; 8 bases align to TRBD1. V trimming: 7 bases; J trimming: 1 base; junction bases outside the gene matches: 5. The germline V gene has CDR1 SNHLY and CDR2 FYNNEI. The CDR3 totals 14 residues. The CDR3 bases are TGTGCCAGCACTCGACAGGGGAAGAACACTGAAGCTTTCTTT. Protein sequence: CASTRQGKNTEAFF.

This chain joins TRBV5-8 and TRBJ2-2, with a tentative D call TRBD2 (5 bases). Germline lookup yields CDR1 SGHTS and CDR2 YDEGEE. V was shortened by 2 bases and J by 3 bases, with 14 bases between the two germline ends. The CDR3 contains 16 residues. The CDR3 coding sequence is TGTGCCAGCAGCTTCACCGCCTGGCGGGACACCGGGGAGCTGTTTTTT. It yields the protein CASSFTAWRDTGELFF.

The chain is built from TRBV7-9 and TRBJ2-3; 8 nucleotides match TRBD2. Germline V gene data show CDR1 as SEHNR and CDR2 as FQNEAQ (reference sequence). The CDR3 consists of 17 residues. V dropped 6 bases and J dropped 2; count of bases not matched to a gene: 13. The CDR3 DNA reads TGTGCCAGCAGGACAAAGATGCGGGGGGACCCCACAGATACGCAGTATTTT. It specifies CASRTKMRGDPTDTQYF.

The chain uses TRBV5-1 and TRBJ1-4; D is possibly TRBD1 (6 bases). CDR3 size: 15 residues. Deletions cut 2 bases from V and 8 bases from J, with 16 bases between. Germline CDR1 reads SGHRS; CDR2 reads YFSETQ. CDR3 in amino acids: CASSLYGGQEEKLFF. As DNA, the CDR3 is TGCGCCAGCAGCTTATACGGGGGGCAGGAGGAAAAACTGTTTTTT. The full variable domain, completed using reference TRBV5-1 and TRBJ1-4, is KAGVTQTPRYLIKTRGQQVTLSCSPISGHRSVSWYQQTPGQGLQFLFEYFSETQRNKGNFPGRFSGRQFSNSRSEMNVSTLELGDSALYLCASSLYGGQEEKLFFGSGTQLSVL.

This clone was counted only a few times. The CDR3: CASSQEEALRHNEQFF. As DNA, the CDR3 is TGCGCCAGCAGCCAAGAAGAGGCGCTACGCCACAATGAGCAGTTCTTC. The chain is built from TRBV4-3 and TRBJ2-1; D remains ambiguous. The V and J ends lost 0 bases and 5 bases respectively, with 14 bases between them. The CDR3 runs to 16 residues. Germline V gives CDR1 LGHNA, CDR2 YSLEER.

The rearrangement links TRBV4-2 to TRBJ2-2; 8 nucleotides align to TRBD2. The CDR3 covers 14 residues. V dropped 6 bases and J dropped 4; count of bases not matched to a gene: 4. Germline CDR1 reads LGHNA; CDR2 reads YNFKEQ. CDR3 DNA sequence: TGTGCCAGCAGAGGGACTAGTACCACCGGGGAGCTGTTTTTT. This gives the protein CASRGTSTTGELFF.

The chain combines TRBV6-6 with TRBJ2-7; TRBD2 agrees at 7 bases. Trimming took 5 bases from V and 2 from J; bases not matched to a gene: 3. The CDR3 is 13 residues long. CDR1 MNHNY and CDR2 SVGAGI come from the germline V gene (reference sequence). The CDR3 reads CASSQRGAYEQYF. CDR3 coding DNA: TGTGCCAGCAGTCAGCGGGGAGCCTACGAGCAGTACTTC.

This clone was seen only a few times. The CDR3 reads CASSERGEQYF. CDR3 bases: TGTGCCAGCAGTGAAAGAGGCGAGCAGTACTTC. J is TRBJ2-7 and V is TRBV6-1; D is unresolved. The CDR3 has 11 amino acids. Trimming stripped 2 bases from V and 6 bases from J, with 5 bases between. Germline V gene data show CDR1 as MNHNS and CDR2 as SASEGT.